This T cell receptor (beta chain) was found in a study of naive and memory T cell subsets. Four subsets defined by CD45RA and CD27 were sorted after CD3, CD4, CD8 and live/dead staining. The beta constant-region primer was an equimolar mix of two oligonucleotides covering TRBC1 and TRBC2. Ligated cDNA was amplified by four rounds of PCR with nested alpha and beta constant-region primers and SP2. Each CDR3 protein is one row after TCRdb ran MiXCR on the UMI-ligation and nested PCR reads. The table has approximately 140,000 distinct CDR3 sequences, about 20% seen once. Study-level points and caveats: A few larger clonotypes appeared in naive repertoires, especially CD8, possibly memory cells re-expressing CD45RA. Each distinct alpha or beta sequence counts as one clonotype. In naive cells, over 95% of TCR sequences were seen only once.

This CDR3 spans 14 amino acids. Per germline, CDR1 DFQATT and CDR2 SNEGSKA (reference sequence). Concerning this clonotype itself: As yet, its antigen is unknown.

The clonotype originates from a human donor in good health. The J gene is TRBJ1-2, the V gene TRBV20-1, with a weak D call TRBD1 (5 bases). The sample was naive CD8+ T cells from blood. The CDR3 spells CTSRGDPLHYGYTF. The CDR3 nucleotides read TGCACTTCTAGGGGAGATCCACTTCACTATGGCTACACCTTC.